This entry is about one TCR beta chain. Antigen unknown. This sample's treatment: approximately nine-day PBMC culture with coronavirus spike peptide pools or control peptides (ViraFEST assay). The authors cultured two million PBMCs per well with 7.5 to 10 IU/ml IL-2 and about 9.4 ug/ml peptide pools. The sample comes from a study of vaccination and CD4 T cells after COVID-19. Across the study: Stimulation of the cells used overlapping spike peptide pools from SARS-CoV-2 and from the common cold coronaviruses HCoV-NL63, HCoV-OC43 and HCoV-229E.

Oncomine TCR Beta short-read sequencing was applied to DNA from cultured CD4+ T cells. It was cultured CD4+ T cells from which genomic DNA was extracted. From the PCR reads, TCRdb called clonotypes with MiXCR, one entry per CDR3 protein. The table records around 14,000 distinct CDR3 sequences, 73% of them present only once. Per the germline V gene, CDR1 is MNHEY and CDR2 is SVGEGT. V was clipped by 10 bases and J by 4 bases, with 16 bases between them. The CDR3 runs 13 residues. Sequencing was carried out using CD4+ T cells from blood, cultured in vitro. This chain connects TRBV6-2 or TRBV6-3 to TRBJ1-2; a weak D match, TRBD1 (5 bases). The receptor comes from a human donor who had recovered from COVID-19. CDR3 loop: CATGGDVVYGYTF. In DNA, the CDR3 is TGTGCCACCGGGGGGGATGTCGTCTATGGCTACACCTTC.